This T cell receptor (beta chain) was obtained from a study of OX40 agonist ivuxolimab in advanced cancers. Method: immunoSEQ multiplex PCR; TCRdb's copy keeps in-frame clones and lacks some. The sample records some 86,000 clones, more than 85% being singletons. In germline, CDR1 is KGHSH, CDR2 LQKENI. V was pared by 3 bases and J by 0 bases, with 12 bases between. The CDR3 covers 16 residues. The clonotype originates from an adult with an advanced solid tumor such as melanoma, head and neck, liver or kidney cancer. The V and J genes are TRBV18 and TRBJ1-3; D unresolved. The material was CD4+ or CD8+ T cells sorted from blood, obtained in a trial of the OX40 agonist ivuxolimab. Here the CDR3 reads CASSPVFTVSGNTIYF. CDR3 coding DNA: TGTGCCAGCTCACCCGTCTTCACAGTCTCTGGAAACACCATATATTTT. Filled out from reference TRBV18 and TRBJ1-3, the complete variable domain reads NAGVMQNPRHLVRRRGQEARLRCSPMKGHSHVYWYRQLPEEGLKFMVYLQKENIIDESGMPKERFSAEFPKEGPSILRIQQVVRGDSAAYFCASSPVFTVSGNTIYFGEGSWLTVV.